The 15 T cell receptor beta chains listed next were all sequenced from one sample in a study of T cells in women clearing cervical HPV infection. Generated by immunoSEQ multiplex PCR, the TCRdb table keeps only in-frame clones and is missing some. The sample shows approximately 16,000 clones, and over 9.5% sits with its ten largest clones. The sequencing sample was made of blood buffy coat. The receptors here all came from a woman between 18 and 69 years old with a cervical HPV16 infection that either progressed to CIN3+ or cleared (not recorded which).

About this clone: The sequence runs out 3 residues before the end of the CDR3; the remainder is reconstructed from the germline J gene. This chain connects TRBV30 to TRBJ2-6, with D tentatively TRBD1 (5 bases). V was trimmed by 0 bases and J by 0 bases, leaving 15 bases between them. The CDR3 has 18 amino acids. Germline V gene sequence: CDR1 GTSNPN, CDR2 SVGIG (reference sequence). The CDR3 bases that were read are TGTGCCTGGAGTGTATTTGTGACAGTACACTCTGGGGCCAACGTC. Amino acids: CAWSVFVTVHSGANV. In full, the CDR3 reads CAWSVFVTVHSGANVLTF.

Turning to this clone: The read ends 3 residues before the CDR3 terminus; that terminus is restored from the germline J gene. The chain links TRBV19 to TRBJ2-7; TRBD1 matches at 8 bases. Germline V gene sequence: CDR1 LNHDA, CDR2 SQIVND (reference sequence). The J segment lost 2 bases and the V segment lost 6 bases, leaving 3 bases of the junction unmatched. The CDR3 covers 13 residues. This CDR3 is CASRDRDTYEQYF. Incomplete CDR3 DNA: TGTGCCAGTAGGGACAGGGACACCTACGAG.

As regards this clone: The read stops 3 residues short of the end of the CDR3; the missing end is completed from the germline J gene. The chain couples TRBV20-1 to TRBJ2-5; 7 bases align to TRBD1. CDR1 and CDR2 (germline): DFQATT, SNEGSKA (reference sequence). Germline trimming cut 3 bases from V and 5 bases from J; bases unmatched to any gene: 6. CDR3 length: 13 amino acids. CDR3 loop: CSASEGARETQYF. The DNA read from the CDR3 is TGCAGTGCTAGTGAGGGGGCACGGGAGACC.

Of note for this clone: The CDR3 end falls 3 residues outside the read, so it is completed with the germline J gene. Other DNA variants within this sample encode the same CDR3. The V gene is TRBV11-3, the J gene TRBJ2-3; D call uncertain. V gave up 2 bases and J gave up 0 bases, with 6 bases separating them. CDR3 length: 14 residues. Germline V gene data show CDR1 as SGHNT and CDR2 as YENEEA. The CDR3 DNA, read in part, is TGTGCCAGCAGCTTAACTGCCAGCACAGATACG. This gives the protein CASSLTASTDT. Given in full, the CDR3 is CASSLTASTDTQYF.

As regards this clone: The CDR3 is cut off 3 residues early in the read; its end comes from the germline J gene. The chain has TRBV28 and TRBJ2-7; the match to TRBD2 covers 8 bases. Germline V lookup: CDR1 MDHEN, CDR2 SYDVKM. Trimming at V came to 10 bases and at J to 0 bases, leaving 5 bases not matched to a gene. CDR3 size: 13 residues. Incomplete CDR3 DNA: TGTGCCATCCTTAGCGGGGCCTCCTACGAG. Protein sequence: CAILSGASYE. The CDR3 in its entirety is CAILSGASYEQYF.

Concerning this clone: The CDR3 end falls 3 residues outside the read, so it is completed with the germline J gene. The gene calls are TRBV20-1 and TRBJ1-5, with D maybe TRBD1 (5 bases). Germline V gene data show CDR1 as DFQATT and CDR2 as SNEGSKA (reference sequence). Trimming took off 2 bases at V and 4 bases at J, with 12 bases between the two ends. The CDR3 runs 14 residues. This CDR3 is CSARNRLSNQPQHF. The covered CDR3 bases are TGCAGTGCTAGAAACAGGTTGAGTAATCAGCCC.

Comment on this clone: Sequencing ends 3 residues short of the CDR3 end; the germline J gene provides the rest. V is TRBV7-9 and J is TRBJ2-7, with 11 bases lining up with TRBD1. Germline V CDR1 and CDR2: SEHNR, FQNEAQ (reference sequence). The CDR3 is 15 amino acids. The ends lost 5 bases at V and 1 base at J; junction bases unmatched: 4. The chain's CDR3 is CASSPGQGGSYEQYF. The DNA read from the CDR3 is TGTGCCAGCAGCCCGGGACAGGGGGGATCCTACGAG.

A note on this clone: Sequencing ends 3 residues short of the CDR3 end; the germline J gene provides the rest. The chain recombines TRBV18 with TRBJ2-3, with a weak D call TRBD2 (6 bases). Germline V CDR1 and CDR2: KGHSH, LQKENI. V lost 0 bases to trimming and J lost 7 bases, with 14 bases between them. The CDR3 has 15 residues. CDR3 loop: CASSPPVNAGHTQYF. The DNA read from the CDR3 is TGTGCCAGCTCACCACCGGTGAACGCGGGGCATACG.

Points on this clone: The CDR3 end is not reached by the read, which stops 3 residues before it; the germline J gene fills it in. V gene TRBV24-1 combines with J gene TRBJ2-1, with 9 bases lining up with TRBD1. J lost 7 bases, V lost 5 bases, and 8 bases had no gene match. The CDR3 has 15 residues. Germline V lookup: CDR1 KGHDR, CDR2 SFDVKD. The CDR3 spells CATSGLGQGINEQFF. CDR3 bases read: TGTGCCACCAGTGGTTTAGGACAGGGGATAAATGAG.

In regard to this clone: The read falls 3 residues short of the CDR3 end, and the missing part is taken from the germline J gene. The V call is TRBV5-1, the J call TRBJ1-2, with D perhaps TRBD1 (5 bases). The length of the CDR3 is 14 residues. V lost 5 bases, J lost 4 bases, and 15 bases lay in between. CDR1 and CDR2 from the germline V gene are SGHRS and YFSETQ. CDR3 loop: CASSPDTWGYGYTF. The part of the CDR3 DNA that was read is TGCGCCAGCAGTCCGGACACCTGGGGCTATGGC.

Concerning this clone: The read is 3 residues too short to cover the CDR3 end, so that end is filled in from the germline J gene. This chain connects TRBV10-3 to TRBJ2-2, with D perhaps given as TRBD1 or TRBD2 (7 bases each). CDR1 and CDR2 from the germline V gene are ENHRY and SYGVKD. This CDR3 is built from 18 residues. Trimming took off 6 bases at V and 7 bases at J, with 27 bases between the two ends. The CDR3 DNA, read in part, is TGTGCCATCAGGGGAGGGGGCTCGGCAGATAATGAGATCGGGGAG. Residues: CAIRGGGSADNEIGE. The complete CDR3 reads CAIRGGGSADNEIGELFF.

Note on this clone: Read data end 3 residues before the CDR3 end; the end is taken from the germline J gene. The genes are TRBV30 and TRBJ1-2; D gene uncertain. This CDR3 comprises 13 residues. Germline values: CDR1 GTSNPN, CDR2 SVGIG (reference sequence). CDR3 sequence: CAWSISGSYDYTF. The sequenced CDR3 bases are TGTGCCTGGAGTATAAGCGGCTCCTACGAC.

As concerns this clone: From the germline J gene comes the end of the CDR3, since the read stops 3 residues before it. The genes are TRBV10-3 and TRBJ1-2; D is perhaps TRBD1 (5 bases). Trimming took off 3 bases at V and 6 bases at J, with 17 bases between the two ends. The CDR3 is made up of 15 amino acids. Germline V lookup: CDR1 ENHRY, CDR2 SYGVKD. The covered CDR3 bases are TGTGCCATCAGTGAAGTCAGGAGGGGAGAGGATGGC. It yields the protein CAISEVRRGEDG. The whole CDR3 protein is CAISEVRRGEDGYTF.

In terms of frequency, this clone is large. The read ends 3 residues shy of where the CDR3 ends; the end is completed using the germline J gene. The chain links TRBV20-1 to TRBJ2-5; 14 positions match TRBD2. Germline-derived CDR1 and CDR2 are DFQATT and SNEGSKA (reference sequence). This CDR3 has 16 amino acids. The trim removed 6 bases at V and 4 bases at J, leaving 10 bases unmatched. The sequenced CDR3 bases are TGCAGTGCAGAGGGACTAGCGGGAGTTAAGCTAGAGACC. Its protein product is CSAEGLAGVKLET. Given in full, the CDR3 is CSAEGLAGVKLETQYF.

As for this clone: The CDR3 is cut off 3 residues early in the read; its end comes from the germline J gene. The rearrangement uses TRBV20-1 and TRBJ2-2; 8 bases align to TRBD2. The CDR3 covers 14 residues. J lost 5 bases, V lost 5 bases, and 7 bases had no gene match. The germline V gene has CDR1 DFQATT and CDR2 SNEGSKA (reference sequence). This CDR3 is CSAPGTRGTGELFF. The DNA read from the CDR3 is TGCAGTGCTCCGGGGACTAGGGGGACCGGGGAG.